This TCR beta chain was recovered during a study of T cell changes during pregnancy in multiple sclerosis. Profiling relied on immunoSEQ multiplex PCR, and the TCRdb table lists in-frame clones only, not all of them. The profile shows some 60,000 clones, roughly 93% of them singletons. The ends were cut back, 3 bases at V and 5 bases at J, with 11 bases in the middle. CDR1 is SGDLS and CDR2 is YYNGEE in the germline V gene. This CDR3 has 14 residues. The sequencing used peripheral blood, collected after pregnancy. The chain carries TRBV9 and TRBJ1-4, with a tentative D call TRBD1 (6 bases). The sequence was collected from a female donor with multiple sclerosis, enrolled in a pregnancy study. DNA of the CDR3: TGTGCCAGCAGCGCCAGGACAGAGAATGAAAAACTGTTTTTT. This codes for CASSARTENEKLFF.